Below, 10 T cell receptor beta chains from the same sample are listed, as sequenced in a study of blood T cell repertoires in COVID-19. The assay was immunoSEQ multiplex PCR, and TCRdb's table has in-frame clones only and misses some. The table includes hundreds of thousands of clones, approximately 87% detected once. Sequencing used PBMCs or T cells enriched from blood (not recorded which). Receptors originate from a woman in her forties or fifties in a cohort exposed to, infected with or recovered from COVID-19 (not recorded which).

The chain uses TRBV6-2 or TRBV6-3 and TRBJ2-2; 7 nucleotides line up with TRBD2. Trimming cost V 5 bases and J 6 bases; bases outside gene matches: 3. The CDR3 spans 13 residues. The germline CDR1 and CDR2 sequences are MNHEY and SVGEGT. The CDR3 DNA sequence: TGTGCCAGCAGTGGGACTAAGTCCGGGGAGCTGTTTTTT. It encodes CASSGTKSGELFF.

V usage is TRBV6-5 and J usage is TRBJ2-2; 7 bases fit TRBD1. The J segment lost 5 bases and the V segment lost 5 bases, leaving 5 bases of the junction unmatched. Germline CDR1 reads MNHEY; CDR2 reads SVGAGI. The CDR3 extends over 14 amino acids. The CDR3 protein is CASSTLTGTGELFF. For the CDR3, the DNA is TGTGCCAGCAGTACCCTGACAGGGACCGGGGAGCTGTTTTTT.

The table lists this clone with many counts. The J gene is TRBJ1-5, the V gene TRBV19; TRBD1 matches at 9 bases. CDR3 length equals 14 residues. V dropped 3 bases and J dropped 6; count of bases not matched to a gene: 3. Germline CDR1 is LNHDA and CDR2 is SQIVND (reference sequence). The CDR3 bases are TGTGCCAGTAGTATGGACAGGGGCGTTCAGCCCCAGCATTTT. It encodes CASSMDRGVQPQHF.

V gene TRBV5-4 combines with J gene TRBJ2-5, with 7 nucleotides matching TRBD1. Germline V gene data show CDR1 as SGHNT and CDR2 as YYREEE (reference sequence). This CDR3 contains 14 residues. The V and J ends lost 4 bases and 1 base, in that order; junction bases with no gene match: 4. As DNA, the CDR3 is TGTGCCAGCAGCCGACAGGGTTCCCAAGAGACCCAGTACTTC. Translating it yields CASSRQGSQETQYF.

This clone has a handful of counts. The chain is built from TRBV19 and TRBJ2-7; possible D gene TRBD1, 5 bases. Germline-derived CDR1 and CDR2 are LNHDA and SQIVND (reference sequence). V shed 6 bases and J shed 6 bases, with 12 bases lying between them. The CDR3 covers 12 residues. The CDR3 protein is CASSSNRGEQYF. The CDR3 region has the DNA TGTGCCAGTAGCTCGAATAGGGGCGAGCAGTACTTC. Together with reference TRBV19 and TRBJ2-7, the CDR3 gives the full variable domain: DGGITQSPKYLFRKEGQNVTLSCEQNLNHDAMYWYRQDPGQGLRLIYYSQIVNDFQKGDIAEGYSVSREKKESFPLTVTSAQKNPTAFYLCASSSNRGEQYFGPGTRLTVT.

The CDR3 nucleotides read TGTGCCAGCAGTTTATCCTATTCAGATACGCAGTATTTT. Translated, it gives CASSLSYSDTQYF. This rearrangement joins TRBV27 to TRBJ2-3; D remains ambiguous. The CDR3 runs to 13 residues. The V and J ends lost 0 bases and 4 bases respectively, with 5 bases between them. Germline V gene lookup returns CDR1 MNHEY and CDR2 SMNVEV (reference sequence).

The chain is built from TRBV29-1 and TRBJ2-5; weak D call: TRBD1 (5 bases). The V gene's germline CDR1 is SQVTM and CDR2 ANQGSEA. There are 15 residues in the CDR3. The V end lost 4 bases, the J end lost 0 bases, and 15 bases lay between the germline ends. The CDR3 DNA follows: TGCAGCGTTGTTGGTTGGGGCGCAAACCAAGAGACCCAGTACTTC. Residues: CSVVGWGANQETQYF.

This sequence joins TRBV5-4 and TRBJ2-5, with a possible D match to TRBD1 (6 bases). From germline, CDR1 is SGHNT and CDR2 YYREEE (reference sequence). Trimming took off 0 bases at V and 5 bases at J, with 11 bases between the two ends. The CDR3 totals 14 residues. For the CDR3, the DNA is TGTGCCAGCAGCTTGGTGGGGGCTCGCGAGACCCAGTACTTC. Translating gives CASSLVGARETQYF.

This clone showed up just a few times. J is TRBJ1-4 and V is TRBV5-4, with D unclear. Trimming took off 0 bases at V and 10 bases at J, with 22 bases between the two ends. The CDR3 runs to 17 residues. Germline V lookup: CDR1 SGHNT, CDR2 YYREEE (reference sequence). For the CDR3, the DNA is TGTGCCAGCAGCTTGGACATCACCCTCCCCGGAGGTGGAAAACTGTTTTTT. Protein: CASSLDITLPGGGKLFF.

The chain joins TRBV5-1 to TRBJ2-1; TRBD1 agrees at 7 bases. The CDR3 is made up of 15 amino acids. V gave up 2 bases and J gave up 5 bases; unmatched junction bases: 7. CDR1 and CDR2 (germline): SGHRS, YFSETQ. The DNA for the CDR3 is TGCGCCAGCAGCTTTAATCCCGGGACAGACAATGAGCAGTTCTTC. Translation: CASSFNPGTDNEQFF.